This entry lists 21 T cell receptor beta chains sequenced from one sample in a study of regulatory T cells in long-lasting Graves disease. Specified time point: persistent/refractory GD, antithyroid drugs over 5 years with positive TRAb. PBMC RNA served as the TCR library source. Arm-PCR of CDR3 regions and iRepertoire HTBI primers were used to build TCR beta libraries. MiXCR, run by TCRdb on the multiplex PCR reads, gives a single entry per CDR3 protein. The table shows roughly 500,000 distinct CDR3 sequences, with 20% to 25% occurring only once. The sequenced sample was peripheral blood mononuclear cells (PBMCs), obtained when the disease was refractory, from a patient treated with antithyroid drugs. The receptor set was obtained from a female donor with Graves disease.

The chain links TRBV9 to TRBJ2-7, with 9 bases that match TRBD2. CDR3 length: 15 residues. V dropped 0 bases and J dropped 0; count of bases not matched to a gene: 1. The germline V gene has CDR1 SGDLS and CDR2 YYNGEE. CDR3 sequence (DNA): TGTGCCAGCAGCGTAGATAGCGGGAGCTCCTACGAGCAGTACTTC. Translated: CASSVDSGSSYEQYF.

This clonotype was seen ten or more times. The chain uses TRBV7-2 and TRBJ2-3; 8 bases fit TRBD1. With 2 bases clipped from V and 6 bases from J, the junction kept 19 bases outside the gene matches. The germline CDR1 and CDR2 sequences are SGHTA and FQGNSA. The CDR3 covers 19 residues. The CDR3 DNA is TGTGCCAGCAGCTTAAAGGCAGGGGGCTCGATGTCGGTGTCGGATACGCAGTATTTT. Protein: CASSLKAGGSMSVSDTQYF.

This chain links TRBV30 with TRBJ2-1; perhaps TRBD1 as D (5 bases). This CDR3 is 13 amino acids long. Germline-derived CDR1 and CDR2 are GTSNPN and SVGIG (reference sequence). The V and J ends lost 0 bases and 7 bases respectively, with 10 bases between them. CDR3 region: CAWSVQGLNEQFF. As DNA, the CDR3 is TGTGCCTGGAGTGTGCAGGGCCTAAATGAGCAGTTCTTC.

There are many counts of this clonotype. The J gene is TRBJ1-5, the V gene TRBV2; D is undetermined. V lost 7 bases and J lost 1, with 14 bases in between. Per the germline V gene, CDR1 is SNHLY and CDR2 is FYNNEI. CDR3 length equals 15 residues. The chain's CDR3 is CASNSWAESNQPQHF. The CDR3 bases are TGTGCCAGCAACTCGTGGGCGGAAAGCAATCAGCCCCAGCATTTT.

V is TRBV27 and J is TRBJ2-2; 9 nucleotides agree with TRBD1. After removal of 7 bases from V and 7 bases from J, the junction contained 7 bases not matched to a gene. The germline CDR1 and CDR2 sequences are MNHEY and SMNVEV (reference sequence). The length of the CDR3 is 14 residues. In nucleotides, the CDR3 is TGTGCCAGCAACTCACAGGGGGCTATCGGGGAGCTGTTTTTT. As protein: CASNSQGAIGELFF.

This clonotype was detected ten times or more. The chain carries TRBV6-1 and TRBJ2-1; no definite D call. Trimming removed 5 bases from V and 1 base from J, with 12 bases in between. The germline V gene has CDR1 MNHNS and CDR2 SASEGT. This CDR3 has 15 amino acids. The CDR3 bases are TGTGCCAGCAGTCAATTTAGGCAGTCCTACAATGAGCAGTTCTTC. Its translation: CASSQFRQSYNEQFF.

This clonotype was seen only a few times. V is TRBV20-1 and J is TRBJ1-2, with TRBD1 matching over 7 bases. The V gene's germline CDR1 is DFQATT and CDR2 SNEGSKA (reference sequence). After removal of 2 bases from V and 4 bases from J, the junction contained 4 bases not matched to a gene. This CDR3 region has 13 residues. In nucleotides, the CDR3 is TGCAGTGCTAGAAGGACAGGACTCTATGGCTACACCTTC. This gives the protein CSARRTGLYGYTF.

For this clonotype: A read error may explain this, as a much larger clone is one base away. The chain is built from TRBV20-1 and TRBJ1-6; D unresolved. V lost 2 bases to trimming and J lost 0 bases, with 14 bases between them. Germline V gene data show CDR1 as DFQATT and CDR2 as SNEGSKA (reference sequence). The CDR3 contains 17 residues. The CDR3 spells CSARTQRSSSYNSPLHF. CDR3 nucleotide sequence: TGCAGTGCTAGAACACAGAGGTCGAGCTCCTATAATTCACCCCTCCACTTT.

This clonotype occurred many times. The chain is built from TRBV12-5 and TRBJ1-1; D might be TRBD1 (5 bases). This CDR3 has 13 amino acids. Trimming removed 4 bases from V and 1 base from J, with 7 bases in between. Per the germline V gene, CDR1 is LGHNT and CDR2 is FRNRAP. CDR3 sequence: CASGWGPNTEAFF. CDR3 in DNA: TGTGCTAGTGGTTGGGGACCGAACACTGAAGCTTTCTTT.

This clonotype was seen many times. The rearrangement uses TRBV20-1 and TRBJ2-5, with 8 nucleotides matching TRBD1. V lost 4 bases and J lost 4; bases outside the gene matches: 5. The CDR3 is 13 amino acids. Germline-derived CDR1 and CDR2 are DFQATT and SNEGSKA (reference sequence). The CDR3 nucleotides read TGCAGTGCTACCCCGGACAGGGCAGAGACCCAGTACTTC. Its protein product is CSATPDRAETQYF.

At least ten counts were recorded for this clonotype. The rearrangement links TRBV11-2 to TRBJ2-7; D perhaps matches TRBD2 (5 bases). The CDR3 extends over 14 amino acids. From germline, CDR1 is SGHAT and CDR2 FQNNGV. The V and J ends lost 0 bases and 5 bases respectively, with 11 bases between them. In nucleotides, the CDR3 is TGTGCCAGCAGCTTAGAACGGGGAAGCCACGAGCAGTACTTC. Amino acids: CASSLERGSHEQYF.

This clonotype came up a few times. A read error may be the cause here, since a much bigger clone is one base away. V gene TRBV12-3 or TRBV12-4 combines with J gene TRBJ2-7, with TRBD2 matching 8 bases. The length of the CDR3 is 12 residues. V lost 4 bases to trimming and J lost 6 bases; unmatched junction nucleotides: 2. CDR3 region: CASSSGGFEQYF. As DNA, the CDR3 is TGTGCCAGCAGTTCGGGGGGGTTCGAGCAGTACTTC.

The chain recombines TRBV20-1 with TRBJ1-1; D uncertain. The CDR3 sequence is 13 residues long. Germline loops: CDR1 DFQATT, CDR2 SNEGSKA (reference sequence). Trimming took 5 bases from V and 1 from J, leaving 11 bases between them. The CDR3 nucleotides are TGCAGTGCTGGCCGGGATTCGAACACTGAAGCTTTCTTT. Protein product: CSAGRDSNTEAFF.

This clonotype was seen ten or more times. This sequence joins TRBV3-1 and TRBJ2-7; the D is unclear. Germline loops: CDR1 LGHDT, CDR2 YNNKEL (reference sequence). V was shortened by 3 bases and J by 2 bases, with 8 bases between the two germline ends. The CDR3 spans 13 residues. The CDR3 nucleotides read TGTGCCAGCAGCCACCTTGGGCCCTACGAGCAGTACTTC. It specifies CASSHLGPYEQYF.

The genes are TRBV5-1 and TRBJ2-2; 11 bases agree with TRBD2. Germline-derived CDR1 and CDR2 are SGHRS and YFSETQ. V gave up 3 bases and J gave up 4 bases; unmatched junction bases: 2. The CDR3 contains 15 residues. For the CDR3, the DNA is TGCGCCAGCAGCTCCGGGACTAGCGGCACCGGGGAGCTGTTTTTT. Amino acid sequence: CASSSGTSGTGELFF.

This clonotype was seen many times. The chain has TRBV10-3 and TRBJ2-2; D remains ambiguous. CDR3 size: 16 residues. Trimming took off 0 bases at V and 4 bases at J, with 12 bases between the two ends. The germline CDR1 and CDR2 sequences are ENHRY and SYGVKD. The CDR3, as DNA: TGTGCCATCAGTGAGTCGTTATGGACGACCACCGGGGAGCTGTTTTTT. Protein: CAISESLWTTTGELFF.

This clonotype has ten or more counts. The gene calls are TRBV19 and TRBJ2-7, with 9 bases lining up with TRBD1. The length of the CDR3 is 14 residues. Trimming took 8 bases from V and 5 from J; bases not matched to a gene: 10. The germline gives CDR1 LNHDA, CDR2 SQIVND (reference sequence). The CDR3 spells CASSEVGTGNEQYF. Here the CDR3 DNA reads TGTGCCAGTTCCGAGGTGGGGACAGGGAACGAGCAGTACTTC.

On this clonotype: A read error may be the cause here, since a much bigger clone is one base away. The chain joins TRBV2 to TRBJ1-2; TRBD1 might be the D (5 bases). CDR3 length: 13 residues. The V and J ends lost 8 bases and 8 bases respectively, with 18 bases between them. Germline-derived CDR1 and CDR2 are SNHLY and FYNNEI. The DNA of the CDR3 is TGTGCCAGCGGCCGAGGAGAGGGGTACGGCTACACCTTC. Its translation: CASGRGEGYGYTF.

This clonotype appeared a few times. V gene TRBV30 combines with J gene TRBJ2-5, with D perhaps given as TRBD1 or TRBD2 (5 bases each). V lost 5 bases and J lost 1, with 14 bases in between. This CDR3 comprises 14 residues. Germline CDR1 reads GTSNPN; CDR2 reads SVGIG (reference sequence). CDR3 bases: TGTGCCTGGCTCAGGGACGCCTTCCAAGAGACCCAGTACTTC. This encodes CAWLRDAFQETQYF.

With regard to this clonotype: This may be a read error: a much more frequent sequence differs by one nucleotide. It is likely a read error, because the conserved phenylalanine at the end of the CDR3 is missing. This chain uses TRBV6-1 with TRBJ2-2, with D unresolved. CDR1 MNHNS and CDR2 SASEGT come from the germline V gene. Deletions cut 6 bases from V and 8 bases from J, with 7 bases between. CDR3 length equals 11 residues. CDR3 sequence reads: CASSLMGELFS. Written as DNA, the CDR3 is TGTGCCAGCAGCCTAATGGGGGAGCTGTTTTCT.

The CDR3 is CATSSYGRGKNNEQFF. DNA for the CDR3: TGTGCCACCTCCTCTTACGGCAGGGGCAAGAACAATGAGCAGTTCTTC. The V gene is TRBV6-1, the J gene TRBJ2-1, with a possible D match to TRBD1 (6 bases). The V gene's germline CDR1 is MNHNS and CDR2 SASEGT. The CDR3 is 16 residues long. V lost 10 bases and J 5 bases, leaving 24 bases between the germline ends.